The 3 T cell receptor beta chains presented below share a single source sample, sequenced in a study of blood T cell repertoires in COVID-19. Repertoires were generated with immunoSEQ multiplex PCR, while TCRdb's copy carries only in-frame clones and drops some. The table has around 220,000 clones, 75% to 95% seen once. The specimen sequenced was PBMCs or T cells enriched from blood (not recorded which). The source is a young woman who had recovered from COVID-19.

The chain couples TRBV7-8 to TRBJ1-5; D may be TRBD1 (5 bases). Deletions cut 4 bases from V and 6 bases from J, with 13 bases between. This CDR3 spans 14 amino acids. Germline V lookup: CDR1 SGHVS, CDR2 FQNEAQ. CDR3 sequence reads: CASSSDWGGQPQHF. In DNA form, the CDR3 reads TGTGCCAGCAGCTCGGATTGGGGCGGTCAGCCCCAGCATTTT. The entire variable domain, with the rest obtained from reference TRBV7-8 and TRBJ1-5, is as follows: GAGVSQSPRYKVAKRGQDVALRCDPISGHVSLFWYQQALGQGPEFLTYFQNEAQLDKSGLPSDRFFAERPEGSVSTLKIQRTQQEDSAVYLCASSSDWGGQPQHFGDGTRLSIL.

The V call is TRBV9, the J call TRBJ2-6, with a possible D match to TRBD1 (5 bases). The CDR3 runs to 16 residues. V gave up 3 bases and J gave up 4 bases, with 14 bases separating them. Per the germline V gene, CDR1 is SGDLS and CDR2 is YYNGEE. The CDR3 spells CASSGAGATGANVLTF. Here the CDR3 DNA reads TGTGCCAGCAGCGGAGCTGGGGCGACAGGGGCCAACGTCCTGACTTTC.

The V gene is TRBV19, the J gene TRBJ1-2; D is ambiguous. Trimming shortened V by 1 base and J by 4 bases, and 7 bases separated the two germline ends. Germline V gene data show CDR1 as LNHDA and CDR2 as SQIVND (reference sequence). There are 13 residues in the CDR3. CDR3 coding DNA: TGTGCCAGTAGTATAGGGCAGCGCTATGGCTACACCTTC. It specifies CASSIGQRYGYTF.